This T cell receptor (beta chain) was identified during a study of cytomegalovirus exposure and HLA in healthy donors. Points from the study as a whole: Roughly even sequencing depth across donors was the assumption behind the presence/absence analyses.

Turning to this clone: No antigen is known for it.

The PCR contained 60 Vbeta and 13 Jbeta primers. Using immunoSEQ multiplex PCR, the repertoire was profiled, and TCRdb retains in-frame clones only, with some absent. This table holds 150,000 or so clones, approximately 80% found once. Germline-derived CDR1 and CDR2 are MNHNY and SVGAGI (reference sequence). V lost 5 bases and J lost 11, with 18 bases in between. The CDR3 has 13 amino acids. The V and J genes are TRBV6-6 and TRBJ1-1, with D perhaps TRBD1 (5 bases). The receptor was isolated from a woman aged 45-60 years in good health and CMV-seropositive. Sequenced material: PBMCs. CDR3 coding DNA: TGTGCCAGCAGTCAGACCCCACAGGTGTGGGCTTTCTTT. Protein product: CASSQTPQVWAFF.